This T cell receptor (beta chain) is from a study of beta chain features in type 1 diabetes. With regard to this clone: Its target is not known.

CDR1 is SGHTA and CDR2 is FQGNSA in the germline V gene. The CDR3 covers 15 residues. Trimming took 1 base from V and 3 from J, leaving 10 bases between them. General study findings and limits: Patients with Type 1 diabetes showed moderately but significantly shorter TCRB CDR3s in all four CD4+ subsets. For type 1 diabetes patients, VDJ junctions showed fewer insertions and more deletions. When cDNA is sequenced, cells with high TCR expression could be over-represented. The similarity of naive, central memory and Treg TCRB repertoires appeared greater among patients than among healthy donors.

Expressed TCRB transcripts got sequenced, as all isolated RNA was reverse transcribed. For naive, central memory and regulatory T cell samples, reads averaged around 3.8 million. Measured with immunoSEQ multiplex PCR; TCRdb has only the in-frame clones, and not every one. Here the sample spans almost 350,000 clones, around 9% being singletons. This chain connects TRBV7-2 to TRBJ2-1; D not certain. The sequence came from a man aged 25-45 years with type 1 diabetes. Sequencing used central memory CD4+ T cells from blood. The DNA for the CDR3 is TGTGCCAGCAGCTTAGACCCAGGAGACTACAATGAGCAGTTCTTC. The encoded protein is CASSLDPGDYNEQFF.